Below, one T cell receptor beta chain is given with its context. Its matching antigen is unknown. This entry is derived from a study of cytomegalovirus exposure and HLA in healthy donors. Nominal health characterized the donors when sampled, though unrecorded immune exposures were likely. Study findings and constraints: The study recorded more than 150 TCR beta chains that were cytomegalovirus-associated. Later analysis suggested most CMV-associated TCR beta chains were HLA-restricted. A previous analysis found most TCR beta V segments productive roughly 90% or roughly 30% of the time.

Use of 60 Vbeta and 13 Jbeta primers characterized the PCR. Profiled with immunoSEQ multiplex PCR; TCRdb holds only in-frame clones, not every one. Seen here are some 150,000 clones, 80% observed once, and the top ten hold about 5%. This TCR came from a male donor in good health and CMV-seronegative. Sequenced: PBMCs.

The CDR3 loop reads CASSVKTGGWEQYF. Here the CDR3 DNA reads TGTGCCAGCAGCGTAAAAACAGGGGGCTGGGAGCAGTACTTC. The V gene is TRBV7-2, the J gene TRBJ2-7; TRBD1 matches at 9 bases. Germline-derived CDR1 and CDR2 are SGHTA and FQGNSA. Unmatched junction bases numbered 9, after V lost 5 bases and J lost 7 bases. This CDR3 is built from 14 residues. Supplemented by reference TRBV7-2 and TRBJ2-7, the full variable domain reads GAGVSQSPSNKVTEKGKDVELRCDPISGHTALYWYRQSLGQGLEFLIYFQGNSAPDKSGLPSDRFSAERTGGSVSTLTIQRTQQEDSAVYLCASSVKTGGWEQYFGPGTRLTVT.